The sequence of this T cell receptor beta chain was determined in a study of Ad26.COV2.S vaccination and SARS-CoV-2 variants (dated by TCRdb to the early 2020s). Regarding the complete study: Donors in the vaccine arm were drawn from COV1001, a phase I-IIa trial of Ad26.COV2.S in healthy adults that was multicentre, randomized, double-blind and placebo-controlled. Ad26.COV2.S was administered intramuscularly at 5 x 10^10 or 1 x 10^11 viral particles, either as a single shot or as two shots given 56 days apart. A total of roughly 30 samples were included in the TCR-sequenced set, comprising around 19 Ad26.COV2.S vaccine recipients, 5 placebo recipients and 8 SARS-CoV-2 convalescent individuals. Investigators did not know the trial group allocation while performing experiments and assessing outcomes. TCRbeta repertoire sequencing was used to assess the specificity and breadth of SARS-CoV-2-reactive T cell receptors after Ad26.COV2.S vaccination. Trial participants were randomized into five groups of five: low-dose or high-dose Ad26.COV2.S given once or twice, or placebo on both occasions.

V loses 2 bases of germline sequence and J loses 0 bases, and the interval between the two ends is 10 bases. CDR1 and CDR2, looked up from the germline V gene, are KGHSH and LQKENI. From its cysteine to its phenylalanine, the CDR3 spans 15 amino acids. Of the read, only the CDR3 DNA is kept; its 45 bases are in frame from base 1. A word on this clone: This receptor's antigen is unknown. No base qualities exist here, and no much larger clone lies one base off it.

Paper-wide results and their limitations: It was noted by the authors that total T cell responses may have been underestimated by the TCR breadth and depth analyses. Substantial breadth of spike-specific CD8+ and CD4+ T cell responses was reported after vaccination. Ad26.COV2.S recipients had higher spike-specific TCR breadth than placebo recipients (P = 0.0014). The study was not powered to compare responses between vaccine doses or regimens. Vaccine and placebo recipients had comparable non-spike TCR breadth, which fits with the vaccine containing only spike.

The immunoSEQ Assay was the method used to sequence TCRbeta CDR3 regions. After extraction, genomic DNA underwent amplification by bias-controlled multiplex PCR, followed by high-throughput sequencing. In the authors' own workflow: To quantify the absolute abundance of every unique TCRbeta CDR3 region, sequences were collapsed and filtered. T cell fraction was estimated by normalizing TCRbeta template counts to usable DNA, with usable DNA measured through amplification of reference genes found in all nucleated cells. Repertoire TCRs were annotated as SARS-CoV-2-specific when V gene, CDR3 amino acid sequence and J gene were exactly matched to a known reactive TCR set. The reference SARS-CoV-2 TCR set was derived from MIRA and filtered for enrichment in COVID-19-positive ImmuneCODE repertoires, a step that removed public or cross-reactive TCRs. Drawing on the MIRA antigens, annotated TCRs were analysed further at the level of specific ORF or position within ORF. Breadth was defined as the number of annotated unique rearrangements divided by the total number of unique productive rearrangements, and depth was defined as the summed frequency of the annotated unique rearrangements. Two-sided Wilcoxon rank-sum tests were applied when comparing TCR breadth between groups. This immuneACCESS table, as held by TCRdb, lists in-frame sequences with V and J called but not all clones. Of the missing ones, under half trace to an unresolved V gene in checked studies; the others have no known cause. The DNA gave D and trimming, while V, J and clone size come from that table. The sample contains over 400,000 clones, around 92% of them found a single time. Jointly, the top ten make up around 1.7% of the sample.

The meaning of the sample's treatment or condition label: around 19 received Ad26.COV2.S at low or high dose, single or two shots; about 5 received placebo; per-sample allocation not given. Repertoires of vaccine and placebo recipients were sequenced from samples taken on day 63 after the first injection. Cohort 1b enrolled about two dozen adults aged 18-55 years at a single site in Boston, USA, between 29 July and 7 August 2020. Ad26.COV2.S consisted of a replication-incompetent adenovirus type 26 vector by which a prefusion-stabilized SARS-CoV-2 spike protein from the original Wuhan strain was expressed.

The TCR originated in a person aged 18-65 years who received the Ad26.COV2.S COVID-19 vaccine or a placebo. The rearrangement joined TRBV18 to TRBJ1-1, with the D gene not confidently named. The sample here was peripheral blood, taken in a trial of Ad26.COV2.S vaccine versus placebo. The bases are TGTGCCAGCTCACCATCTAGGGAGATGAACACTGAAGCTTTCTTT. It translates to CASSPSREMNTEAFF.